Following are 27 T cell receptor beta chains from one sample sequenced in a study of cytomegalovirus exposure and HLA in healthy donors. A multiplex PCR was run with 60 Vbeta primers and 13 Jbeta primers. Assay used: immunoSEQ multiplex PCR; TCRdb lists only in-frame clones, some missing. The data show approximately 60,000 clones, about 82% seen once. Sequencing was performed on PBMCs. The source is a man aged 30 to 39 in good health and CMV-seronegative.

This clone was seen a single time. The chain combines TRBV19 with TRBJ2-7; the match to TRBD2 covers 8 bases. This CDR3 is 15 amino acids long. Losses at the gene ends were 6 bases for V and 4 bases for J; bases not matched to a gene: 11. Germline loops: CDR1 LNHDA, CDR2 SQIVND (reference sequence). The CDR3 is CASSKGWTSQYEQYF. CDR3 sequence (DNA): TGTGCCAGTAGCAAAGGCTGGACTAGCCAATACGAGCAGTACTTC.

The chain uses TRBV28 and TRBJ2-7; 14 bases map to TRBD2. Germline V CDR1 and CDR2: MDHEN, SYDVKM. The CDR3 contains 18 residues. V gave up 0 bases and J gave up 2 bases; unmatched junction bases: 6. CDR3 nucleotide sequence: TGTGCCAGCAGTTTATGGGGGGGACTAGCGGGAGCCCCCTACGAGCAGTACTTC. This encodes CASSLWGGLAGAPYEQYF.

The chain combines TRBV19 with TRBJ2-3; a possible D gene is TRBD2 (6 bases). Germline values: CDR1 LNHDA, CDR2 SQIVND (reference sequence). V was cut by 7 bases and J by 1 base, with 12 bases left in between. The CDR3 runs 14 residues. For the CDR3, the DNA is TGTGCCAGTATTCCTACGGGAGGCACAGATACGCAGTATTTT. Translating gives CASIPTGGTDTQYF.

The V gene is TRBV7-6, the J gene TRBJ1-6; D unclear. The germline gives CDR1 SGHVS, CDR2 FNYEAQ. This CDR3 contains 15 residues. V gave up 0 bases and J gave up 7 bases, with 10 bases separating them. The CDR3 reads CASSLAGRSNSPLHF. The CDR3 DNA sequence: TGTGCCAGCAGCTTAGCAGGCAGGTCAAATTCACCCCTCCACTTT.

This clone has only one observation. V is TRBV10-1 and J is TRBJ1-5; 9 nucleotides match TRBD1. The germline V gene has CDR1 WNHNN and CDR2 SYGVQD (reference sequence). The trim removed 7 bases at V and 2 bases at J, leaving 15 bases unmatched. The CDR3 is made up of 18 amino acids. This CDR3 is CASIIPGQGFGGNQPQHF. CDR3 sequence (DNA): TGCGCCAGCATTATTCCGGGACAGGGTTTCGGGGGCAATCAGCCCCAGCATTTT.

This clone was detected a few times. The chain uses TRBV6-1 and TRBJ1-1; the D gene is possibly TRBD1 (6 bases). V gave up 10 bases and J gave up 6 bases, with 21 bases separating them. The CDR3 runs to 14 residues. The V gene's germline CDR1 is MNHNS and CDR2 SASEGT. For the CDR3, the DNA is TGTGCCACCGCAATTTACAGGGTACTAGCTGAAGCTTTCTTT. Its protein product is CATAIYRVLAEAFF.

The chain has TRBV4-1 and TRBJ1-1, with D perhaps TRBD1 (6 bases). The germline V gene encodes CDR1 MGHRA and CDR2 YSYEKL. The CDR3 spans 15 residues. Trimming left V 3 bases short and J 0 bases short, with 11 bases between. The CDR3 reads CASSHWTVMNTEAFF. CDR3 coding DNA: TGCGCCAGCAGCCACTGGACAGTGATGAACACTGAAGCTTTCTTT.

This clone was detected a few times. The chain couples TRBV6-4 to TRBJ2-1; 7 bases are shared with TRBD1. Trimming at V came to 5 bases and at J to 10 bases, leaving 5 bases not matched to a gene. CDR1 is MRHNA and CDR2 is SNTAGT in the germline V gene. CDR3 length equals 12 residues. The CDR3 DNA reads TGTGCCAGCAGTAAGACAGGGCCAGAGCAGTTCTTC. Translating gives CASSKTGPEQFF.

CDR3 coding DNA: TGTGCCAGCTCACCACGTACGGGACAGGGGGTAACCGGGGCCAACGTCCTGACTTTC. It codes for CASSPRTGQGVTGANVLTF. The V call is TRBV18, the J call TRBJ2-6; 11 bases match TRBD1. CDR3 length: 19 amino acids. J lost 4 bases, V lost 1 base, and 9 bases had no gene match. Germline V gene data show CDR1 as KGHSH and CDR2 as LQKENI.

V gene TRBV19 combines with J gene TRBJ2-7, with TRBD2 matching over 10 bases. V lost 7 bases, J lost 5 bases, and 8 bases stayed unmatched. Germline V gene lookup returns CDR1 LNHDA and CDR2 SQIVND (reference sequence). This CDR3 contains 14 residues. The CDR3 reads CASIGTSVRHEQYF. For the CDR3, the DNA is TGTGCCAGTATAGGGACTAGCGTGCGGCACGAGCAGTACTTC.

The J gene is TRBJ2-7, the V gene TRBV7-9; D possibly corresponds to TRBD1 (6 bases). V was cut by 4 bases and J by 1 base, with 11 bases left in between. The CDR3 loop spans 14 amino acids. Germline CDR1 reads SEHNR; CDR2 reads FQNEAQ (reference sequence). Written as DNA, the CDR3 is TGTGCCAGCAGCTCCAACAGGGAATCCTACGAGCAGTACTTC. It codes for CASSSNRESYEQYF.

This chain uses TRBV28 with TRBJ2-1; TRBD2 matches 11 bases. V lost 6 bases to trimming and J lost 4 bases; unmatched junction nucleotides: 11. Germline-derived CDR1 and CDR2 are MDHEN and SYDVKM. The CDR3 length is 17 residues. This chain's CDR3 is CASSYTTSGGRYNEQFF. DNA of the CDR3: TGTGCCAGCAGCTATACCACTAGCGGGGGCCGTTACAATGAGCAGTTCTTC.

The rearrangement joins TRBV11-3 to TRBJ1-4; D is perhaps TRBD1 (6 bases). V lost 2 bases to trimming and J lost 4 bases, with 11 bases between them. Germline V CDR1 and CDR2: SGHNT, YENEEA. The CDR3 contains 15 residues. This chain's CDR3 is CASSLNFRGNEKLFF. CDR3 DNA sequence: TGTGCCAGCAGCTTAAACTTCAGGGGTAATGAAAAACTGTTTTTT. Complete variable domain (other parts from reference TRBV11-3 and TRBJ1-4): EAGVVQSPRYKIIEKKQPVAFWCNPISGHNTLYWYLQNLGQGPELLIRYENEEAVDDSQLPKDRFSAERLKGVDSTLKIQPAELGDSAVYLCASSLNFRGNEKLFFGSGTQLSVL.

The gene calls are TRBV2 and TRBJ1-1, with 8 nucleotides matching TRBD1. This CDR3 is 14 amino acids long. Trimming cost V 4 bases and J 5 bases; bases outside gene matches: 6. The germline CDR1 and CDR2 sequences are SNHLY and FYNNEI. CDR3 nucleotide sequence: TGTGCCAGCAGTGTACAGGGGGGGTTGACTGAAGCTTTCTTT. Protein: CASSVQGGLTEAFF.

A word on this clone: Sequence at one end of the junction differs from germline and may be a read error. The chain couples TRBV19 to TRBJ1-1; 7 bases agree with TRBD1. This CDR3 spans 15 amino acids. Germline values: CDR1 LNHDA, CDR2 SQIVND (reference sequence). Here the CDR3 reads CASSIAGTANSEAFF. The CDR3 nucleotides are TGTGCCAGTAGTATAGCCGGGACAGCGAACTCTGAAGCTTTCTTT.

The chain employs TRBV28 and TRBJ1-4, with D uncertain. The CDR3 has 15 residues. Germline V CDR1 and CDR2: MDHEN, SYDVKM. V lost 5 bases and J 0 bases, leaving 10 bases between the germline ends. CDR3 nucleotides: TGTGCCAGCAGTCTCAGGACTGCAACTAATGAAAAACTGTTTTTT. Translating it yields CASSLRTATNEKLFF.

The chain has TRBV19 and TRBJ1-2; TRBD1 agrees at 9 bases. V dropped 5 bases and J dropped 0; count of bases not matched to a gene: 4. Germline CDR1 reads LNHDA; CDR2 reads SQIVND (reference sequence). CDR3 length equals 15 residues. The CDR3 spells CASSPRTGANYGYTF. CDR3 coding DNA: TGTGCCAGTAGTCCACGGACAGGGGCTAACTATGGCTACACCTTC.

The chain combines TRBV12-5 with TRBJ2-5, with D maybe TRBD2 (6 bases). The J call may not be correct, given that the DNA end is closer to TRBJ2-7. This CDR3 spans 14 amino acids. Germline V lookup: CDR1 LGHNT, CDR2 FRNRAP. As DNA, the CDR3 is TGTGCTAGTGGTGGAGCGCGGGACTCCTACGAGCAGTACTTC. This sequence encodes CASGGARDSYEQYF.

This sequence joins TRBV5-1 and TRBJ2-5, with 9 positions matching TRBD1. CDR1 is SGHRS, CDR2 YFSETQ, per germline. Losses at the gene ends were 7 bases for V and 4 bases for J; bases not matched to a gene: 11. This CDR3 region has 15 residues. The CDR3 region has the DNA TGCGCCAGCCAACAGGGGGCCTCCTTTCGAGAGACCCAGTACTTC. This encodes CASQQGASFRETQYF.

The chain joins TRBV14 to TRBJ2-1; 10 positions match TRBD1. Germline V gene lookup returns CDR1 SGHDN and CDR2 FVKESK. The CDR3 has 22 amino acids. Trimming at V came to 1 base and at J to 7 bases, leaving 25 bases not matched to a gene. CDR3 bases: TGTGCCAGCAGCCAAGTTGGGGGTGATTGGCTCCGACGGGACAGGGGCCGAAATGAGCAGTTCTTC. This translates into CASSQVGGDWLRRDRGRNEQFF.

J is TRBJ2-7 and V is TRBV6-5; TRBD1 matches at 12 bases. V lost 2 bases to trimming and J lost 5 bases; unmatched junction nucleotides: 1. Per germline, CDR1 MNHEY and CDR2 SVGAGI. The CDR3 consists of 14 residues. CDR3 residues: CASSYGTGGDEQYF. The CDR3, as DNA: TGTGCCAGCAGTTACGGGACAGGGGGCGACGAGCAGTACTTC.

The chain joins TRBV30 to TRBJ1-3; perhaps TRBD1 as D (5 bases). V gave up 0 bases and J gave up 0 bases, with 12 bases separating them. CDR3 length: 16 amino acids. Per germline, CDR1 GTSNPN and CDR2 SVGIG (reference sequence). CDR3 in amino acids: CAWSVSGGISGNTIYF. The CDR3 DNA reads TGTGCCTGGAGTGTATCGGGGGGGATCTCTGGAAACACCATATATTTT.

The chain combines TRBV5-1 with TRBJ1-6, with a possible D match to TRBD1 (5 bases). The germline V gene has CDR1 SGHRS and CDR2 YFSETQ. The CDR3 is 14 residues long. V was trimmed by 1 base and J by 10 bases, leaving 12 bases between them. The CDR3 is CASSLQGPSSPLHF. Written as DNA, the CDR3 is TGCGCCAGCAGCTTGCAGGGTCCAAGCTCACCCCTCCACTTT.

The chain combines TRBV11-3 with TRBJ2-7, with D possibly matching TRBD1 (6 bases). There are 12 residues in the CDR3. The V end was cut by 4 bases, the J end by 3 bases, with 7 bases between. Germline V gene sequence: CDR1 SGHNT, CDR2 YENEEA. CDR3 coding DNA: TGTGCCAGCAGCTCACAGGGCTACGAGCAGTACTTC. Translated: CASSSQGYEQYF.

The V and J genes are TRBV11-3 and TRBJ2-7; D is undetermined. CDR1 is SGHNT and CDR2 is YENEEA in the germline V gene. Trimming pared 2 bases from V and 6 bases from J, leaving 11 bases between. There are 13 residues in the CDR3. The CDR3 region is CASSLILSGEQYF. CDR3 sequence (DNA): TGTGCCAGCAGCTTAATCTTGTCGGGCGAGCAGTACTTC.

The CDR3 reads CATKKVQHQETQYF. CDR3 sequence (DNA): TGTGCCACCAAAAAGGTACAGCACCAAGAGACCCAGTACTTC. V usage is TRBV2 and J usage is TRBJ2-5; D gene uncertain. V was trimmed by 10 bases and J by 0 bases, leaving 15 bases between them. Germline V gene data show CDR1 as SNHLY and CDR2 as FYNNEI. This CDR3 is built from 14 residues.

The CDR3 DNA sequence: TGCGCCAGCAGCCAACAGGGCCGGTGGGACACTGAAGCTTTCTTT. Protein: CASSQQGRWDTEAFF. The chain has TRBV5-1 and TRBJ1-1; weak D call: TRBD1 (6 bases). The CDR3 is 15 amino acids. Looked up from germline, CDR1 is SGHRS and CDR2 is YFSETQ. V was clipped by 4 bases and J by 3 bases, with 16 bases between them.